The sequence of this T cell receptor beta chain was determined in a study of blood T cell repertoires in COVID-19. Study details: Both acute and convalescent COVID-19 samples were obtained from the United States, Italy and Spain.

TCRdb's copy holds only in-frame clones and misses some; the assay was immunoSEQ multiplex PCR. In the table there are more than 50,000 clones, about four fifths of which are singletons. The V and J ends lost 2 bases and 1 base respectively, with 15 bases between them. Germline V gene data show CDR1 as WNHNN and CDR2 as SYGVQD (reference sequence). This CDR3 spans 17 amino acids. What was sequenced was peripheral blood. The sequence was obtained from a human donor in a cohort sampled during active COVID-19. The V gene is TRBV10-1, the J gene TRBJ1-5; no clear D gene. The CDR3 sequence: CASSEGRGRRSNQPQHF. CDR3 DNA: TGCGCCAGCAGTGAGGGTCGGGGAAGGAGGAGCAATCAGCCCCAGCATTTT.